Listed here is a single TCR beta chain. This clonotype has a count of ten or more. There is no known antigen for this receptor. It has no much larger one-base neighbor in the sample; base qualities were not kept. Sample treatment or condition, as interpreted from the label and publication: live attenuated yellow fever vaccine strain. At each blood-draw timepoint, two biological replicates of bulk PBMCs were obtained. PBMCs were isolated from peripheral blood using a standard Ficoll-Paque protocol. TriZol was used to extract RNA from bulk PBMCs, from CD4 and CD8 fractions, and from dextramer-positive and dextramer-negative fractions. Sequencing was performed on an Illumina NovaSeq 6000. TCR cDNA was made using 5'RACE template switching, a step that added a universal primer site and unique molecular identifiers. Priming for cDNA synthesis came from both the TCR alpha and TCR beta constant segments. Library amplification involved two PCR steps, and the second step added sample barcodes and sequencing adapters. Sequencing of the libraries was done on either Illumina HiSeq 2500 (2x100 bp) or NovaSeq (2x150 bp). From the authors' description of their analysis: Demultiplexing of reads and collapsing into UMI consensus sequences were performed with MIGEC, and V(D)J alignment was carried out with MiXCR. Using edgeR on replicate PBMC samples, clonotypes were called vaccine-responding if FDR was below 0.01 and the log2 fold change was above 5 up to day 15. Bulk clonotypes were assigned CD4 or CD8 identity according to which sequenced CD4 or CD8 repertoire held them at higher abundance. Using fastp trimming at Q25 and MiXCR clonotype assembly, TCRdb reanalyzed the public sequencing data and kept in-frame beta chains. Rows with one shared CDR3 protein collapse into an entry with the most common genes and DNA. The V and J calls were not made by the authors but by TCRdb's processing. This sample comprises fewer than 350,000 distinct CDR3 sequences, 3.5% to 5% of them detected only once. The top ten clonotypes cover approximately 20% of the sample.

The data were obtained in a study of T cells after yellow fever vaccination (dated by TCRdb to the late 2010s). For context, the study as a whole: Libraries from fractions with low cell numbers were prepared with the SMART-Seq v4 Ultra Low Input RNA kit. Bulk TCR alpha and beta repertoires were sequenced longitudinally to track T-cell clones before and after primary and booster YFV17D yellow fever vaccination. Two healthy male donors, one aged 18 to 30 and one aged 30 to 40 years, were included in the cohort. Blood was collected at multiple timepoints before and after primary and secondary immunization, and bulk PBMC replicates and cell subsets were isolated.

Study-wide findings and limitations: Computational filtering was needed because FACS-sorted repertoires could contain abundant contaminating clonotypes from the bulk population. Most clones expanded after primary vaccination were re-detected after the booster (almost 98% of CD4 and about 88% of CD8), suggesting broad memory maintenance. The secondary T-cell response was weaker than the primary response but faster, peaking on day 5 instead of day 15. Only two donors were included in the study, so the extent to which the findings can be generalized is limited. A small share of clonotypes was detected in both CD4 and CD8 compartments, with the overlap likely arising from convergent recombination.

The sequence was collected from a man aged 18 to 29 who received the YFV17D yellow fever vaccine. The sequencing used PBMCs, collected 15 days after the yellow fever booster vaccination.

This receptor carries the CDR3 CASTTGGITDTQYF. DNA sequence: TGCGCCAGCACGACAGGGGGCATCACAGATACGCAGTATTTT. The chain joins TRBV5-1 to TRBJ2-3; the central 10 bases match TRBD1. Germline trimming: 6 bases from V, 2 bases from J; junction bases outside gene matches: 3. The CDR3 covers 14 residues, taking in both the cysteine and the phenylalanine. The kept DNA is CDR3 alone, 42 bases in frame from the first base. From the germline V gene, CDR1 is SGHRS and CDR2 is YFSETQ.